The 26 T cell receptor beta chains listed next were all sequenced from one sample in a study of beta chain features in type 1 diabetes (dated by TCRdb to the late 2010s). The library was prepared using the immunoSEQ multiplex PCR assay. The entire isolated RNA was reverse transcribed using the High Capacity cDNA Reverse Transcription Kit, and thus expressed TCRB transcripts were sequenced. TCRdb stores this immuneACCESS table with in-frame sequences only. Part of the clones is absent; in the studies checked, under half of the shortfall reflects unresolved V genes, and no reason is known for the rest. The sample data list fewer than 550,000 clones, and approximately 10% of these were observed just once. The top ten constitute roughly 0.046% of the sample. Sample: naive CD4+ T cells from blood. According to the study, the label for this sample's cell subset or site signals: true naive CD4+ T cells. Source of these receptors: a young woman in good health.

This rearrangement joins TRBV5-1 to TRBJ2-1, with D hard to call. This CDR3 has 15 amino acids. Germline CDR1 and CDR2: SGHRS and YFSETQ. V was cut by 1 base and J by 0 bases, with 8 bases left in between. CDR3 region: CASSLYPGSYNEQFF. The CDR3 nucleotides read TGCGCCAGCAGCTTGTATCCCGGCTCCTACAATGAGCAGTTCTTC.

This clone was seen ten or more times. The V call is TRBV13, the J call TRBJ2-1; a weak D match, TRBD2 (6 bases). V was pared by 5 bases and J by 3 bases, with 11 bases between. There are 14 residues in the CDR3. Germline V lookup: CDR1 PRHDT, CDR2 FYEKMQ (reference sequence). CDR3 nucleotides: TGTGCCAGCAGCCCTCCCGGGGGCTACAATGAGCAGTTCTTC. Protein product: CASSPPGGYNEQFF.

The chain recombines TRBV12-1 with TRBJ2-6. TRBV12-1 is labeled a pseudogene. The CDR3 covers 13 residues. CDR3 region: CASSFDLFNVLTF. For the CDR3, the DNA is TGTGCCAGCAGCTTTGACCTTTTCAACGTCCTGACTTTC.

This rearrangement joins TRBV2 to TRBJ2-3, with D possibly matching TRBD1 (7 bases). Trimming took 6 bases from V and 1 from J, leaving 14 bases between them. The CDR3 contains 15 residues. Per germline, CDR1 SNHLY and CDR2 FYNNEI. Here the CDR3 reads CASRRQGGGTDTQYF. As DNA, the CDR3 is TGTGCCAGCAGGAGACAGGGAGGAGGCACAGATACGCAGTATTTT.

This clone was seen more than once but under ten times. This sequence joins TRBV30 and TRBJ2-7, with D unresolved. The CDR3 has 15 amino acids. V was cut by 3 bases and J by 2 bases, with 17 bases left in between. Germline V lookup: CDR1 GTSNPN, CDR2 SVGIG (reference sequence). Written as DNA, the CDR3 is TGTGCCTGGAGAAACGGCCTGCCCGGAACCTACGAGCAGTACTTC. Encoded protein: CAWRNGLPGTYEQYF.

This chain uses TRBV29-1 with TRBJ1-4; D remains unclear. Germline V lookup: CDR1 SQVTM, CDR2 ANQGSEA. The CDR3 loop spans 11 amino acids. Between the trimmed V and J ends, which lost 7 bases and 4 bases, there was a span of 7 bases. CDR3 protein: CSGRGNEKLFF. The CDR3, as DNA: TGCAGCGGGCGGGGTAATGAAAAACTGTTTTTT.

The chain carries TRBV10-3 and TRBJ2-2; D perhaps matches TRBD2 (5 bases). Trimming took 4 bases from V and 6 from J, leaving 9 bases between them. The germline CDR1 and CDR2 sequences are ENHRY and SYGVKD. This CDR3 has 13 residues. Written as DNA, the CDR3 is TGTGCCATCAGTGGGACCGGGGCCGGGGAGCTGTTTTTT. Translated: CAISGTGAGELFF.

This clone has just a few counts. This chain uses TRBV9 with TRBJ2-3; D not certain. Germline assignment: CDR1 SGDLS and CDR2 YYNGEE. This CDR3 contains 13 residues. V lost 0 bases to trimming and J lost 5 bases, with 7 bases between them. CDR3 bases: TGTGCCAGCAGCGTAGGATCCGAAGATACGCAGTATTTT. Translated: CASSVGSEDTQYF.

In this sample, this clone turned up a few times. V and J are TRBV30 and TRBJ1-3, with D uncertain. With 0 bases removed from V and 1 base from J, the gap between germline ends came to 13 bases. Germline V lookup: CDR1 GTSNPN, CDR2 SVGIG (reference sequence). The length of the CDR3 is 16 residues. The CDR3 DNA follows: TGTGCCTGGAGTGTACGAGGACTGATGTCTGGAAACACCATATATTTT. Translating gives CAWSVRGLMSGNTIYF.

The genes are TRBV7-2 and TRBJ1-4; no firm D call. V lost 6 bases and J lost 5, with 10 bases in between. This CDR3 contains 13 residues. Germline CDR1 and CDR2: SGHTA and FQGNSA. DNA for the CDR3: TGTGCCAGCAGTACTGGGAGCAATGAAAAACTGTTTTTT. This encodes CASSTGSNEKLFF.

In its sample, this clone was seen a few times. The rearrangement links TRBV29-1 to TRBJ1-2; perhaps TRBD1 as D (5 bases). The CDR3 consists of 15 residues. Germline-derived CDR1 and CDR2 are SQVTM and ANQGSEA. Trimming stripped 4 bases from V and 8 bases from J, with 23 bases between. This CDR3 is CSVVNYVRGPGGYTF. As DNA, the CDR3 is TGCAGCGTTGTGAATTACGTGAGGGGTCCAGGCGGCTACACCTTC.

This chain joins TRBV28 and TRBJ1-2; possibly TRBD1 for D (5 bases). This CDR3 spans 14 amino acids. Per germline, CDR1 MDHEN and CDR2 SYDVKM. The germline V and J ends were trimmed by 2 bases and 8 bases, with 15 bases remaining between them. The DNA for the CDR3 is TGTGCCAGCAGTTTAGCCCCTGGGGACTGGGGCTACACCTTC. Its protein is CASSLAPGDWGYTF.

In this sample, this clone turned up a few times. Additional DNA sequences in this sample encode the identical CDR3. V usage is TRBV20-1 and J usage is TRBJ2-7, with D possibly TRBD1 on 7 matching bases. CDR3 length: 11 residues. With 6 bases removed from V and 2 bases from J, the gap between germline ends came to 8 bases. Germline assignment: CDR1 DFQATT and CDR2 SNEGSKA (reference sequence). CDR3 in amino acids: CSARGAYEQYF. The CDR3 DNA reads TGCAGTGCCAGGGGGGCCTACGAGCAGTACTTC.

This clone appeared a few times. The rearrangement uses TRBV9 and TRBJ2-5; no clear D gene. The germline V gene has CDR1 SGDLS and CDR2 YYNGEE. This CDR3 is 12 amino acids long. With 4 bases removed from V and 11 bases from J, the gap between germline ends came to 15 bases. The CDR3 bases are TGTGCCAGCAGCCCCCCCCTGGGTACTCAGTACTTC. It is translated as CASSPPLGTQYF.

V and J are TRBV4-1 and TRBJ2-1, with TRBD2 matching over 10 bases. Germline assignment: CDR1 MGHRA and CDR2 YSYEKL. Trimming at V came to 0 bases and at J to 4 bases, leaving 12 bases not matched to a gene. CDR3 length: 19 residues. The CDR3: CASSQDHPSGSRWYNEQFF. As DNA, the CDR3 is TGCGCCAGCAGCCAAGATCATCCTAGCGGGAGTCGATGGTACAATGAGCAGTTCTTC.

This clone appeared a few times. J is TRBJ1-2 and V is TRBV29-1; possibly TRBD1 for D (5 bases). The CDR3 extends over 14 amino acids. Between the trimmed V and J ends, which lost 2 bases and 2 bases, there was a span of 12 bases. Germline CDR1 is SQVTM and CDR2 is ANQGSEA. CDR3 nucleotide sequence: TGCAGCGTTGAAAGGGGATGGCAGAACTATGGCTACACCTTC. Protein product: CSVERGWQNYGYTF.

In this sample, this clone turned up a few times. CDR3 in amino acids: CASSPMGREQFF. In DNA form, the CDR3 reads TGTGCCAGTAGTCCCATGGGCCGTGAGCAGTTCTTC. The V gene is TRBV19, the J gene TRBJ2-1; D uncertain. The CDR3 is 12 residues long. V lost 5 bases and J lost 9, with 11 bases in between. The germline gives CDR1 LNHDA, CDR2 SQIVND (reference sequence).

This clone was seen only a few times. The CDR3 sequence: CASSLALAAETQYF. CDR3 coding DNA: TGTGCCAGCAGCTTAGCGCTAGCGGCTGAGACCCAGTACTTC. The chain links TRBV7-2 to TRBJ2-5, with 7 bases identical to TRBD2. V shed 0 bases and J 5 bases; nucleotides not matched to a gene: 3. Germline loops: CDR1 SGHTA, CDR2 FQGNSA. The CDR3 covers 14 residues.

This clone was seen only a few times. The chain recombines TRBV6-4 with TRBJ2-7; a weak D match, TRBD1 (6 bases). This CDR3 has 18 amino acids. Trimming removed 3 bases from V and 3 bases from J, with 24 bases in between. Germline CDR1 reads MRHNA; CDR2 reads SNTAGT. In DNA form, the CDR3 reads TGTGCCAGCAGTGAGGGCGACAGGAAGGATGCAGGGTTCTACGAGCAGTACGTC. Translated: CASSEGDRKDAGFYEQYV.

This chain links TRBV5-4 with TRBJ1-1; weak D call: TRBD1 (5 bases). There are 14 residues in the CDR3. Per germline, CDR1 SGHNT and CDR2 YYREEE (reference sequence). Between the trimmed V and J ends, which lost 0 bases and 4 bases, there was a span of 10 bases. The CDR3 spells CASSLGSRVTEAFF. The CDR3 bases are TGTGCCAGCAGCTTGGGCAGCAGGGTCACTGAAGCTTTCTTT. Combining the CDR3 with reference TRBV5-4 and TRBJ1-1 gives the whole variable domain ETGVTQSPTHLIKTRGQQVTLRCSSQSGHNTVSWYQQALGQGPQFIFQYYREEENGRGNFPPRFSGLQFPNYSSELNVNALELDDSALYLCASSLGSRVTEAFFGQGTRLTVV.

The CDR3 spells CAISGTASSNYGYTF. Written as DNA, the CDR3 is TGTGCCATATCCGGGACAGCGAGCTCTAACTATGGCTACACCTTC. J is TRBJ1-2 and V is TRBV10-3, with 7 bases lining up with TRBD1. V lost 9 bases to trimming and J lost 0 bases; unmatched junction nucleotides: 10. Per the germline V gene, CDR1 is ENHRY and CDR2 is SYGVKD. The CDR3 is 15 residues long.

This clone occurred a few times. J is TRBJ1-4 and V is TRBV7-2, with 8 bases aligning to TRBD1. The CDR3 sequence is 17 residues long. Germline loops: CDR1 SGHTA, CDR2 FQGNSA. The trim removed 3 bases at V and 4 bases at J, leaving 10 bases unmatched. The CDR3 protein is CASSLSLPGQVNEKLFF. The DNA of the CDR3 is TGTGCCAGCAGCTTGAGCCTTCCGGGACAGGTTAATGAAAAACTGTTTTTT.

The chain has TRBV7-8 and TRBJ2-1; 12 bases are a match to TRBD2. The junction had 7 bases not matched to a gene; V was cut back by 5 bases and J by 5 bases. In germline, CDR1 is SGHVS, CDR2 FQNEAQ. CDR3 length: 16 residues. Here the CDR3 DNA reads TGTGCCAGCAGCCGAATGGGACTAGCGGGCAACAATGAGCAGTTCTTC. Its protein is CASSRMGLAGNNEQFF.

The CDR3 nucleotides read TGCAGCGTTGAAGTGAGTATGGCGACAACGCAGTATTTT. Translating it yields CSVEVSMATTQYF. J is TRBJ2-3 and V is TRBV29-1; D ambiguous. The germline V gene encodes CDR1 SQVTM and CDR2 ANQGSEA. V shed 1 base and J shed 9 bases, with 14 bases lying between them. This CDR3 is 13 amino acids long.

This clone was counted a few times. V and J are TRBV27 and TRBJ2-3, with unresolved D. Trimming stripped 3 bases from V and 0 bases from J, with 7 bases between. This CDR3 region has 14 residues. The germline gives CDR1 MNHEY, CDR2 SMNVEV (reference sequence). The CDR3 nucleotides read TGTGCCAGCAGTTTCGACCTTAGCACAGATACGCAGTATTTT. Translating gives CASSFDLSTDTQYF.

This clone has more than one count but fewer than ten. The CDR3 sequence: CASNRDRASTEAFF. In nucleotides, the CDR3 is TGTGCCAGCAATAGGGACAGGGCGTCCACTGAAGCTTTCTTT. The chain links TRBV2 to TRBJ1-1; 9 nucleotides align to TRBD1. V was pared by 7 bases and J by 4 bases, with 7 bases of the junction left unmatched. Germline V CDR1 and CDR2: SNHLY, FYNNEI. This CDR3 is 14 amino acids long.